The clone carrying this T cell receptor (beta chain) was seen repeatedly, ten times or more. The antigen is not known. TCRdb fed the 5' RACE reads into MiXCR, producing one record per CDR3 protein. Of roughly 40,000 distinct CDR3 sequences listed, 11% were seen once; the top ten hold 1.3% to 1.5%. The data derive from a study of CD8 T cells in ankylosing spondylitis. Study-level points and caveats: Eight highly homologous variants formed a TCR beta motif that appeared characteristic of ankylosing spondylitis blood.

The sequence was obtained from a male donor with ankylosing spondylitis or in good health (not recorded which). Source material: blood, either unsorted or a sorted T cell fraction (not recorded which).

The CDR3 is CSARDVGQGGEKLFF. The CDR3 nucleotides read TGCAGTGCTAGAGATGTGGGACAGGGTGGGGAAAAACTGTTTTTT. V is TRBV20-1 and J is TRBJ1-4, with 9 bases that match TRBD1. The length of the CDR3 is 15 residues. Per germline, CDR1 DFQATT and CDR2 SNEGSKA (reference sequence). J was trimmed by 8 bases and V by 0 bases; bases with no gene match: 7.